Reported below is one T cell receptor (beta chain). Its antigen is not known. This entry belongs to a study of response to subunit inactivated influenza vaccine. Study-level points and caveats: The authors suggested that every seasonal influenza vaccination recruits few new T cells.

Germline values: CDR1 DFQATT, CDR2 SNEGSKA (reference sequence). Losses at the gene ends were 1 base for V and 3 bases for J; bases not matched to a gene: 4. The CDR3 has 14 amino acids. One entry per CDR3 protein, called by TCRdb with MiXCR from the RT-PCR reads. The sample shows approximately 500,000 distinct CDR3 sequences, approximately 15% of them seen only once. The gene calls are TRBV20-1 and TRBJ2-7, with 9 bases lining up with TRBD2. The source material was PBMCs from blood, sampled roughly 12 days after vaccination. The TCR was taken from a man aged 50 or older who received an inactivated influenza vaccine. Here the CDR3 DNA reads TGCAGTGCTAGAGTGCCTAGCGGGATCTACGAGCAGTACTTC. Amino acid sequence: CSARVPSGIYEQYF.